This T cell receptor (beta chain) emerged from a study of CD8 T cells in ankylosing spondylitis. Broader study findings: Characteristic, it appeared, of ankylosing spondylitis blood was a TCR beta motif of eight highly homologous variants. Peripheral blood samples showed relatively rare disease-linked clones, and these clones were CD8+.

From germline, CDR1 is SGHDT and CDR2 YYEEEE. The CDR3 sequence is 13 residues long. After removal of 4 bases from V and 5 bases from J, the junction contained 5 bases not matched to a gene. TCRdb analysed the 5' RACE reads with MiXCR anew, one entry per CDR3 protein. The sample includes approximately 180,000 distinct CDR3 sequences, around a sixth of them seen just once. At least ten counts were recorded for this clonotype. No antigen is known for it. The sequencing input was blood, either unsorted or a sorted T cell fraction (not recorded which). This chain uses TRBV5-6 with TRBJ2-7; TRBD2 matches at 8 bases. This receptor was taken from a male donor aged 10 to 30 with ankylosing spondylitis or in good health (not recorded which). The CDR3 region has the DNA TGTGCCAGCAGCCGGGGGGGTTTCCACGAGCAGTACTTC. Translation gives CASSRGGFHEQYF.